These 13 T cell receptor beta chains were sequenced from one sample in a study of shared clonotypes between healthy human individuals. Sequenced by immunoSEQ multiplex PCR; TCRdb stores in-frame clones only, minus some. This table has around 1.1 million clones, around 77% appearing once. The sequenced sample consisted of memory CD4+ T cells from PBMCs. This sample's subset: CD45RA-negative fraction. Source of these receptors: a man between 18 and 29 years old in good health. Some clones in this sample may be carry-over from other donors' samples.

The V gene is TRBV19, the J gene TRBJ1-5; no firm D call. Deletions cut 4 bases from V and 3 bases from J, with 7 bases between. CDR1 and CDR2 from the germline V gene are LNHDA and SQIVND (reference sequence). This CDR3 contains 13 residues. CDR3 sequence (DNA): TGTGCCAGTAGTAGCAGCTACAATCAGCCCCAGCATTTT. This codes for CASSSSYNQPQHF.

V and J are TRBV4-3 and TRBJ2-2; D is possibly TRBD1 (5 bases). Germline CDR1 LGHNA, CDR2 YSLEER. This CDR3 is 14 amino acids long. V dropped 1 base and J dropped 7 bases, with 10 bases sitting between them. CDR3 protein: CASSQARENGELFF. The DNA of the CDR3 is TGCGCCAGCAGCCAAGCCAGGGAAAACGGGGAGCTGTTTTTT.

The V gene is TRBV5-6, the J gene TRBJ2-7; TRBD2 matches at 13 bases. The CDR3 is 15 residues long. The J segment lost 6 bases and the V segment lost 4 bases, leaving 7 bases of the junction unmatched. Germline CDR1 SGHDT, CDR2 YYEEEE. For the CDR3, the DNA is TGTGCCAGCAGCCCCGGACTAGCGGGAGCTCCCGAGCAGTACTTC. It yields the protein CASSPGLAGAPEQYF. Full variable domain (remainder filled in from reference TRBV5-6 and TRBJ2-7): DAGVTQSPTHLIKTRGQQVTLRCSPKSGHDTVSWYQQALGQGPQFIFQYYEEEERQRGNFPDRFSGHQFPNYSSELNVNALLLGDSALYLCASSPGLAGAPEQYFGPGTRLTVT.

On this clone: The sample has other DNA sequences that encode this CDR3 too. The gene calls are TRBV11-2 and TRBJ2-7; 7 nucleotides match TRBD1. V lost 2 bases and J lost 0; bases outside the gene matches: 1. The germline V gene encodes CDR1 SGHAT and CDR2 FQNNGV. The CDR3 loop spans 14 amino acids. The CDR3 protein is CASSLRQGSYEQYF. In DNA, the CDR3 is TGTGCCAGCAGCTTACGACAGGGCTCCTACGAGCAGTACTTC.

The chain carries TRBV28 and TRBJ1-1; D remains ambiguous. The germline gives CDR1 MDHEN, CDR2 SYDVKM. V was pared by 6 bases and J by 6 bases, with 11 bases between. This CDR3 spans 12 amino acids. DNA for the CDR3: TGTGCCAGCAGGCCCGTAGGGCCTGAAGCTTTCTTT. It is translated as CASRPVGPEAFF.

This clone has just one count. The chain links TRBV9 to TRBJ2-5, with 11 nucleotides matching TRBD2. CDR3 length: 17 residues. Looked up from germline, CDR1 is SGDLS and CDR2 is YYNGEE. The ends lost 2 bases at V and 5 bases at J; junction bases unmatched: 11. CDR3 DNA sequence: TGTGCCAGCAGCGTCTCCGGGCTAGCGGGAGGATGGGAGACCCAGTACTTC. Translation: CASSVSGLAGGWETQYF.

The chain employs TRBV5-4 and TRBJ2-5; D call uncertain. The CDR3 covers 14 residues. Germline CDR1 and CDR2: SGHNT and YYREEE (reference sequence). With 5 bases removed from V and 4 bases from J, the gap between germline ends came to 15 bases. The CDR3 sequence: CASSSVGPGETQYF. The CDR3 nucleotides read TGTGCCAGCAGTTCTGTAGGGCCTGGAGAGACCCAGTACTTC.

V and J are TRBV9 and TRBJ1-5; a weak D match, TRBD1 (6 bases). The CDR3 contains 14 residues. Germline-derived CDR1 and CDR2 are SGDLS and YYNGEE. Trimming left V 1 base short and J 7 bases short, with 12 bases between. The CDR3 nucleotides are TGTGCCAGCAGCGTATCAGGGGCAAACCAGCCCCAGCATTTT. Translated: CASSVSGANQPQHF.

The genes are TRBV7-9 and TRBJ2-3; 7 positions match TRBD2. Germline V CDR1 and CDR2: SEHNR, FQNEAQ (reference sequence). The J segment lost 7 bases and the V segment lost 5 bases, leaving 3 bases of the junction unmatched. CDR3 length equals 12 residues. The CDR3 protein is CASSRDYNTQYF. Here the CDR3 DNA reads TGTGCCAGCAGCAGGGACTATAATACGCAGTATTTT.

The chain has TRBV20-1 and TRBJ2-1; D not certain. V was trimmed by 2 bases and J by 7 bases, leaving 6 bases between them. Germline assignment: CDR1 DFQATT and CDR2 SNEGSKA (reference sequence). The CDR3 covers 11 residues. CDR3: CSARRRNEQFF. DNA of the CDR3: TGCAGTGCTAGACGGCGAAATGAGCAGTTCTTC.

The V and J genes are TRBV27 and TRBJ1-2; weak D call: TRBD1 (6 bases). CDR1 is MNHEY, CDR2 SMNVEV, per germline (reference sequence). The CDR3 is 17 residues long. Trimming removed 4 bases at V and 0 bases at J, with 18 bases between. The CDR3 region has the DNA TGTGCCAGCAGTTCCCGCCCTAGGGGGGATACTAACTATGGCTACACCTTC. Translation gives CASSSRPRGDTNYGYTF.

This chain uses TRBV28 with TRBJ2-7; no firm D call. CDR1 and CDR2 (germline): MDHEN, SYDVKM. Trimming left V 6 bases short and J 3 bases short, with 9 bases between. The CDR3 length is 12 residues. Here the CDR3 reads CASRSSYYEQYF. Written as DNA, the CDR3 is TGTGCCAGCAGATCTTCTTACTACGAGCAGTACTTC.

The V and J genes are TRBV7-9 and TRBJ2-7; 10 nucleotides line up with TRBD1. The germline V gene has CDR1 SEHNR and CDR2 FQNEAQ (reference sequence). The trim removed 5 bases at V and 5 bases at J, leaving 9 bases unmatched. The CDR3 totals 15 residues. The chain's CDR3 is CASSLFGTGVDEQYF. CDR3 sequence (DNA): TGTGCCAGCAGCCTCTTTGGGACAGGGGTTGACGAGCAGTACTTC.